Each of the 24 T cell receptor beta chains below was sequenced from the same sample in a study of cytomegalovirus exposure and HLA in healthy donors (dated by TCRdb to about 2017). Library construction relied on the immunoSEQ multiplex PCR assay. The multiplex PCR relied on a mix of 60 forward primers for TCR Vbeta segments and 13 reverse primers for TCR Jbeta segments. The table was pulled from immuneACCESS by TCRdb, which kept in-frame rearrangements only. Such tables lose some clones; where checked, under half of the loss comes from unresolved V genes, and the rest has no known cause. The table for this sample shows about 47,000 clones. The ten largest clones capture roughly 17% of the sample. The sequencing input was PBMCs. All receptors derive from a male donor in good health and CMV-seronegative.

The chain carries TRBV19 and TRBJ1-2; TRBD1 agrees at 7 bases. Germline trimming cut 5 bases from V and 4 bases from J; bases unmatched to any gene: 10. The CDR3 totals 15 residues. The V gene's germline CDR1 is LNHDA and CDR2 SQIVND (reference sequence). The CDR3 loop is CASSLGQLTTYGYTF. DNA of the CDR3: TGTGCCAGTAGTTTGGGACAGCTCACTACCTATGGCTACACCTTC.

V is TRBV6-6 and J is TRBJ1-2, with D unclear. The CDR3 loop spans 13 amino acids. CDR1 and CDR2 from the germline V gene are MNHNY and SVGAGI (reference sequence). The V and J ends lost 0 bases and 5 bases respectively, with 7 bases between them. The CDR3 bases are TGTGCCAGCAGTTACTCGATCGGTTATGGCTACACCTTC. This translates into CASSYSIGYGYTF.

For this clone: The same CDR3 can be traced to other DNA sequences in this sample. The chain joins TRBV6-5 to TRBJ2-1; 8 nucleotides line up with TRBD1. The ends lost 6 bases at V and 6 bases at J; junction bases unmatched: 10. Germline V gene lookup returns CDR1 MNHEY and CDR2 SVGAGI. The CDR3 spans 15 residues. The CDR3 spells CASSHGTGKGNEQFF. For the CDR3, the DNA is TGTGCCAGCAGCCACGGGACAGGAAAGGGCAATGAGCAGTTCTTC.

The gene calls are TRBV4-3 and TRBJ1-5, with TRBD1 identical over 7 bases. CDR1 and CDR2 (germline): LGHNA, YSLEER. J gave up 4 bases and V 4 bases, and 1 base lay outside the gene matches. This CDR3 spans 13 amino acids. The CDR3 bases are TGCGCCAGCAGCCCGGACAGGAATCAGCCCCAGCATTTT. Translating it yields CASSPDRNQPQHF.

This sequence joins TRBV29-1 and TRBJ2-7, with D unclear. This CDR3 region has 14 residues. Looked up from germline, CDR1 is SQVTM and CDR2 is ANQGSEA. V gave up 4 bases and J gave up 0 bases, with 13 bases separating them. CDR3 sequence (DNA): TGCAGCGTTGGAAGCGCCCGGAGCTCCTACGAGCAGTACTTC. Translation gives CSVGSARSSYEQYF.

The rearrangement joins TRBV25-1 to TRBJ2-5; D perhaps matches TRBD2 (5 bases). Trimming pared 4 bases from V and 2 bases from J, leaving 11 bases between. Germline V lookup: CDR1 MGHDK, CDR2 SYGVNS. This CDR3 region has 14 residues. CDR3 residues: CASSGETGQETQYF. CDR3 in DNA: TGTGCCAGCAGTGGGGAGACGGGACAAGAGACCCAGTACTTC.

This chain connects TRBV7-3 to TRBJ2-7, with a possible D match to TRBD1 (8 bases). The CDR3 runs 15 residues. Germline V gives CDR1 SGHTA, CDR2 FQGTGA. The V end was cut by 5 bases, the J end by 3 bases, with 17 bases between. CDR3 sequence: CASSPTGGGGYEQYF. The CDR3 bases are TGTGCCAGCAGCCCCACAGGGGGGGGAGGCTACGAGCAGTACTTC.

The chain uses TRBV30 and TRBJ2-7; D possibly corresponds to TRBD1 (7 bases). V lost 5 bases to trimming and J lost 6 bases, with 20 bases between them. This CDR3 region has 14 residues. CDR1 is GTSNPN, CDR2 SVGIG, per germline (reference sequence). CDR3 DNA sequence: TGTGCCTGGGGAAGGAGGGGGCGGGTGTTCGAGCAGTACTTC. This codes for CAWGRRGRVFEQYF.

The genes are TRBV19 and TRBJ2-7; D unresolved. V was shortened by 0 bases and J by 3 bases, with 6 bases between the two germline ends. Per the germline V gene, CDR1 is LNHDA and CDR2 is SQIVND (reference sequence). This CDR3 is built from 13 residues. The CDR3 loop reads CASSIDPVYEQYF. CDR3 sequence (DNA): TGTGCCAGTAGTATAGATCCGGTCTACGAGCAGTACTTC.

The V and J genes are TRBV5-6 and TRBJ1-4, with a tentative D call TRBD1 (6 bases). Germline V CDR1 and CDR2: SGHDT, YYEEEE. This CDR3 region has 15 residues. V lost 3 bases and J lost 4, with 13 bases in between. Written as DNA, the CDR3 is TGTGCCAGCAGCTACACAACAGGGCGTAATGAAAAACTGTTTTTT. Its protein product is CASSYTTGRNEKLFF.

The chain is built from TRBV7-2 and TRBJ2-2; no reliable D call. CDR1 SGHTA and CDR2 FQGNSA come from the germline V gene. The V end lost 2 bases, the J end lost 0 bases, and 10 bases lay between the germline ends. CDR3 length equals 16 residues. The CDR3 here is CASSLNVAPNTGELFF. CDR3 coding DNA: TGTGCCAGCAGCTTAAACGTGGCCCCGAACACCGGGGAGCTGTTTTTT.

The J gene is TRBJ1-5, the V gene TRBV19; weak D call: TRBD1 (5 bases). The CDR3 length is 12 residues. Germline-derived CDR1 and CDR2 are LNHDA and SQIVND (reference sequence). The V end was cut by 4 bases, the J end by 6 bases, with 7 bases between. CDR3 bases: TGTGCCAGTAGTACAGGGTTTCAGCCCCAGCATTTT. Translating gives CASSTGFQPQHF.

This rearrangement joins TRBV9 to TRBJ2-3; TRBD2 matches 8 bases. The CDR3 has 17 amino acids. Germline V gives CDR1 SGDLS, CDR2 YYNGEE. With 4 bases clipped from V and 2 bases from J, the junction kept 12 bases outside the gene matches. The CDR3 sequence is CASSPRARAGATDTQYF. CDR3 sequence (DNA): TGTGCCAGCAGCCCCCGAGCGCGAGCGGGGGCCACAGATACGCAGTATTTT.

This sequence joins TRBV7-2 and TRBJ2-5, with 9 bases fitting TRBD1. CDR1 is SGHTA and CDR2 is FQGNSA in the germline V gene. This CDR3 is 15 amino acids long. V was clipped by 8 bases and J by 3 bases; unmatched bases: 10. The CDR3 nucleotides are TGTGCCAGCGGAGCACCGGGACAGGGAGAAGAGACCCAGTACTTC. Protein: CASGAPGQGEETQYF.

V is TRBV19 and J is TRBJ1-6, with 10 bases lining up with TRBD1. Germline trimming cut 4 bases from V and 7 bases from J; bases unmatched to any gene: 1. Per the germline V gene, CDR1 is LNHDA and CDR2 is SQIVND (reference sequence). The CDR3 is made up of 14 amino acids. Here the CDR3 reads CASSRDRGNSPLHF. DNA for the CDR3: TGTGCCAGTAGTAGGGACAGGGGAAATTCACCCCTCCACTTT. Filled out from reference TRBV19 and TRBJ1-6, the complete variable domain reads DGGITQSPKYLFRKEGQNVTLSCEQNLNHDAMYWYRQDPGQGLRLIYYSQIVNDFQKGDIAEGYSVSREKKESFPLTVTSAQKNPTAFYLCASSRDRGNSPLHFGNGTRLTVT.

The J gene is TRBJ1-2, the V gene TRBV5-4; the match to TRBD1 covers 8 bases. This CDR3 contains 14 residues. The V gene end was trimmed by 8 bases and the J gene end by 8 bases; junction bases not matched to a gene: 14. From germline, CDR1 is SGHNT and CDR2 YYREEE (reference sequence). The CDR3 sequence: CASKLQGAAFGYTF. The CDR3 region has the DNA TGTGCCAGTAAGCTGCAGGGGGCTGCTTTCGGCTACACCTTC.

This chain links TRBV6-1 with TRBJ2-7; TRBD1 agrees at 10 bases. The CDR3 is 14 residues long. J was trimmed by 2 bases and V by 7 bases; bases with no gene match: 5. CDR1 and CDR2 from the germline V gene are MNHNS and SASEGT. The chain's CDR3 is CASKKGTGAYEQYF. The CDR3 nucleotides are TGTGCCAGCAAAAAAGGGACAGGGGCCTACGAGCAGTACTTC.

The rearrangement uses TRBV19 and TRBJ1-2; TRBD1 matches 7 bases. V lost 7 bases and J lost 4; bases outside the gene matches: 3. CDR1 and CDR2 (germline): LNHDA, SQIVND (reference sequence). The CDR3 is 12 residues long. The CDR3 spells CASNRDSYGYTF. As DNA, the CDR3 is TGTGCCAGTAACCGGGACAGCTATGGCTACACCTTC.

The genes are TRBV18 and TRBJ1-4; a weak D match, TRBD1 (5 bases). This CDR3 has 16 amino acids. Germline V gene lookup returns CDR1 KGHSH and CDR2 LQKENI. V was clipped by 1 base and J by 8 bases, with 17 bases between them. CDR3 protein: CASSPQVQGVAEKLFF. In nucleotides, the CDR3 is TGTGCCAGCTCACCACAGGTCCAGGGTGTGGCCGAAAAACTGTTTTTT.

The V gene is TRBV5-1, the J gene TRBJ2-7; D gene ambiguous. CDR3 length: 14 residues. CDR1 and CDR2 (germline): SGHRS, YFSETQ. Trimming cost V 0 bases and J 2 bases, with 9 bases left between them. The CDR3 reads CASSLVVSPYEQYF. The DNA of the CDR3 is TGCGCCAGCAGCTTGGTTGTCAGTCCCTACGAGCAGTACTTC.

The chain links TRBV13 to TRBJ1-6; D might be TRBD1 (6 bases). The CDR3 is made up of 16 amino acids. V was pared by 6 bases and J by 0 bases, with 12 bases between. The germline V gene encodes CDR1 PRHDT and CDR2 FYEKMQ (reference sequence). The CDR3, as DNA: TGTGCCAGCAGATGGACAGCCAGCTCCTATAATTCACCCCTCCACTTT. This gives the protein CASRWTASSYNSPLHF.

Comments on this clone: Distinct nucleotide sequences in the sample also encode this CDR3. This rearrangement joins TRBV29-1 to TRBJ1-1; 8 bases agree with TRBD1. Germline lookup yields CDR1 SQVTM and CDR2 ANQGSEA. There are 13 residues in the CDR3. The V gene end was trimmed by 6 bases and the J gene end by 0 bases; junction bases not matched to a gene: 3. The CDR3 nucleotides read TGCAGCGTGGGACAGGAGATGAACACTGAAGCTTTCTTT. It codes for CSVGQEMNTEAFF.

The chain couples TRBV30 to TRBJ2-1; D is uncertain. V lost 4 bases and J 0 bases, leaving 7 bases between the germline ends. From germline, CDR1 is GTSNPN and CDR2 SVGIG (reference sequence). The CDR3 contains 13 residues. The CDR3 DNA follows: TGTGCCTGGACCCGGAGCTCCTACAATGAGCAGTTCTTC. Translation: CAWTRSSYNEQFF.

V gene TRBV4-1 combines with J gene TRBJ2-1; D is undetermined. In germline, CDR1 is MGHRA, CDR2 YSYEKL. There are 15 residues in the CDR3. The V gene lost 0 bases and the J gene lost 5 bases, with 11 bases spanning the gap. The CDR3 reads CASSQESQRNNEQFF. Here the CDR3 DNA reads TGCGCCAGCAGCCAAGAGTCCCAGCGAAACAATGAGCAGTTCTTC.